Following are 11 T cell receptor beta chains from one sample sequenced in a study of T cells in Graves' hyperthyroidism and ophthalmopathy. There were TCR beta CDR3 regions amplified from RNA transcripts. With the HTBI primer set, the TCR CDR3 went through a first round of RT-PCR. One entry per CDR3 protein results from TCRdb running MiXCR on the multiplex PCR reads. The sample lists a few hundred thousand distinct CDR3 sequences; approximately 19% were seen once. Sequences were obtained from blood. All receptors derive from a man in his forties or fifties with Graves' ophthalmopathy.

The chain has TRBV6-4 and TRBJ2-1; D is unclear. CDR3 size: 15 residues. Germline CDR1 and CDR2: MRHNA and SNTAGT. Trimming removed 4 bases from V and 5 bases from J, with 15 bases in between. CDR3 sequence (DNA): TGTGCCAGCAGTGGTGGGATGAGCCCCCACAATGAGCAGTTCTTC. Amino acids: CASSGGMSPHNEQFF.

This clonotype appeared many times. The chain has TRBV10-2 and TRBJ2-5, with D perhaps being TRBD1 or TRBD2 (6 bases each). V lost 3 bases, J lost 3 bases, and 17 bases lay in between. CDR1 and CDR2 (germline): WSHSY, SAAADI. This CDR3 has 16 residues. As DNA, the CDR3 is TGCGCCAGCAGTGAAAAAGGGATGGGGGGCGAAGAGACCCAGTACTTC. Translating it yields CASSEKGMGGEETQYF.

This clonotype was seen at least ten times. This chain joins TRBV5-1 and TRBJ2-1; TRBD1 agrees at 9 bases. CDR1 is SGHRS, CDR2 YFSETQ, per germline. The CDR3 consists of 15 residues. Trimming removed 4 bases from V and 2 bases from J; junction bases left unmatched: 4. The chain's CDR3 is CASSRGQGTYNEQFF. In DNA form, the CDR3 reads TGCGCCAGCAGCAGGGGACAGGGAACCTACAATGAGCAGTTCTTC.

This clonotype was seen a handful of times. The rearrangement uses TRBV6-1 and TRBJ2-1; TRBD2 matches at 8 bases. With 7 bases clipped from V and 6 bases from J, the junction kept 11 bases outside the gene matches. The CDR3 runs to 15 residues. CDR1 is MNHNS, CDR2 SASEGT, per germline. The CDR3: CASTNHPSGSNEQFF. The CDR3 DNA is TGTGCCAGCACCAACCACCCGAGCGGGAGCAATGAGCAGTTCTTC.

The sample holds a few counts of this clonotype. The V gene is TRBV4-1, the J gene TRBJ2-5; D is possibly TRBD1 or TRBD2 (5 bases each). The germline gives CDR1 MGHRA, CDR2 YSYEKL. V was cut by 2 bases and J by 5 bases, with 12 bases left in between. This CDR3 is built from 14 residues. The chain's CDR3 is CASSQFLGEETQYF. Here the CDR3 DNA reads TGCGCCAGCAGCCAATTCCTGGGGGAGGAGACCCAGTACTTC.

This clonotype appeared many times. The V call is TRBV12-3 or TRBV12-4, the J call TRBJ1-6; the D is unclear. The CDR3 covers 14 residues. The ends were cut back, 3 bases at V and 7 bases at J, with 10 bases in the middle. CDR3 loop: CASSLRGINSPLHF. CDR3 bases: TGTGCCAGCAGTTTGAGAGGGATCAATTCACCCCTCCACTTT.

The gene calls are TRBV27 and TRBJ1-6; the D is unclear. Germline lookup yields CDR1 MNHEY and CDR2 SMNVEV (reference sequence). The V end lost 5 bases, the J end lost 2 bases, and 13 bases lay between the germline ends. The CDR3 has 16 amino acids. Here the CDR3 reads CASSVRGVPYNSPLHF. Here the CDR3 DNA reads TGTGCCAGCAGTGTGAGAGGCGTCCCCTATAATTCACCCCTCCACTTT.

This clonotype appeared a few times. The CDR3 loop is CSARDPGRVGTDTQYF. CDR3 bases: TGCAGTGCTAGAGATCCGGGACGGGTAGGGACAGATACGCAGTATTTT. The chain links TRBV20-1 to TRBJ2-3; perhaps D is TRBD1 or TRBD2 (5 bases each). Deletions cut 0 bases from V and 3 bases from J, with 16 bases between. Germline assignment: CDR1 DFQATT and CDR2 SNEGSKA (reference sequence). This CDR3 comprises 16 residues.

The CDR3 DNA sequence: TGCGCCAGCAGCTTGGGAGGGTACGGCAATCAGCCCCAGCATTTT. This codes for CASSLGGYGNQPQHF. The V and J genes are TRBV5-1 and TRBJ1-5; D not resolved. V lost 0 bases and J lost 2, with 9 bases in between. Germline lookup yields CDR1 SGHRS and CDR2 YFSETQ. This CDR3 has 15 amino acids.

The chain links TRBV2 to TRBJ2-3; 11 bases map to TRBD2. Trimming took 2 bases from V and 3 from J; bases not matched to a gene: 19. CDR3 length: 21 amino acids. Germline CDR1 and CDR2: SNHLY and FYNNEI. CDR3 sequence: CASSETGTGSKSSGRTDTQYF. The CDR3, as DNA: TGTGCCAGCAGTGAAACCGGGACAGGGTCTAAATCTAGCGGGAGGACAGATACGCAGTATTTT. The full variable domain, in which reference TRBV2 and TRBJ2-3 provide the parts outside the CDR3, is EPEVTQTPSHQVTQMGQEVILRCVPISNHLYFYWYRQILGQKVEFLVSFYNNEISEKSEIFDDQFSVERPDGSNFTLKIRSTKLEDSAMYFCASSETGTGSKSSGRTDTQYFGPGTRLTVL.

This clonotype was seen a few times. The chain couples TRBV5-1 to TRBJ1-2; D is perhaps TRBD1 (5 bases). V lost 0 bases to trimming and J lost 4 bases, with 13 bases between them. The length of the CDR3 is 15 residues. Germline V gene sequence: CDR1 SGHRS, CDR2 YFSETQ. The CDR3 reads CASSLGPGRTYGYTF. The DNA for the CDR3 is TGCGCCAGCAGCTTGGGGCCAGGGAGGACCTATGGCTACACCTTC.